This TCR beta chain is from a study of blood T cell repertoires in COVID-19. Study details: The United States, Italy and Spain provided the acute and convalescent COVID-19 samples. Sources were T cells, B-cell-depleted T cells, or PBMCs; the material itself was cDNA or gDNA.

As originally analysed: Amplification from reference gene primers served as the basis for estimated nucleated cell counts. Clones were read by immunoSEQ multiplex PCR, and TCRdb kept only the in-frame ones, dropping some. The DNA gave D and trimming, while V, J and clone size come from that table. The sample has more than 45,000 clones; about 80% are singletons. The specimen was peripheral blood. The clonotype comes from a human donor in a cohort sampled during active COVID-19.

The CDR3: CASSLRTSGRGGTGELFF. Written as DNA, the CDR3 is TGTGCCAGCAGCTTAAGGACTAGCGGGAGAGGAGGGACCGGGGAGCTGTTTTTT. The chain joins TRBV7-2 to TRBJ2-2, with TRBD2 matching 13 bases. The CDR3 covers 18 residues. Trimming took 2 bases from V and 5 from J; bases not matched to a gene: 8. Germline V gene data show CDR1 as SGHTA and CDR2 as FQGNSA. Together with reference TRBV7-2 and TRBJ2-2, the CDR3 gives the full variable domain: GAGVSQSPSNKVTEKGKDVELRCDPISGHTALYWYRQSLGQGLEFLIYFQGNSAPDKSGLPSDRFSAERTGGSVSTLTIQRTQQEDSAVYLCASSLRTSGRGGTGELFFGEGSRLTVL.